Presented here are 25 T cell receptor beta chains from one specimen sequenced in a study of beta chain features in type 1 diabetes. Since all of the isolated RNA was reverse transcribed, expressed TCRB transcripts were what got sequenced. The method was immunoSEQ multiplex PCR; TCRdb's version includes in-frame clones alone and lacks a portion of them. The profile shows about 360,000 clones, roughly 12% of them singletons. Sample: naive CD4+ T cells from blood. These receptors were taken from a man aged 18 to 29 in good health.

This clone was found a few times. Written as DNA, the CDR3 is TGTGCCAGCAGTCACCGGGACTTAGAGACCCAGTACTTC. It translates to CASSHRDLETQYF. This sequence joins TRBV6-1 and TRBJ2-5, with a tentative D call TRBD2 (6 bases). Germline CDR1 MNHNS, CDR2 SASEGT. The CDR3 is 13 residues long. Trimming removed 5 bases at V and 4 bases at J, with 11 bases between.

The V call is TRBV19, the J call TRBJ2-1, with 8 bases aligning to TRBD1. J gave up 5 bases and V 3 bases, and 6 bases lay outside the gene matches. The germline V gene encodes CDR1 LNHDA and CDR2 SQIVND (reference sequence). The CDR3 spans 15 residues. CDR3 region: CASSMRTGLDNEQFF. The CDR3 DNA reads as TGTGCCAGTAGTATGAGGACAGGGCTGGACAATGAGCAGTTCTTC.

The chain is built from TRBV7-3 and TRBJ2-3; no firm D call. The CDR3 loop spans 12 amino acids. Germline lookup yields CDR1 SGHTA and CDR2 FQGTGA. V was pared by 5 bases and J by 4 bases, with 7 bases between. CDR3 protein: CASSPVPDTQYF. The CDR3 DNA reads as TGTGCCAGCAGCCCCGTCCCAGATACGCAGTATTTT.

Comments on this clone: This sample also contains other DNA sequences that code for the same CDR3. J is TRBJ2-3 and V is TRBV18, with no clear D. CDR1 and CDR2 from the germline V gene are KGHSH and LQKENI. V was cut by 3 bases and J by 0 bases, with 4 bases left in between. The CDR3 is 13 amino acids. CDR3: CASSPTSTDTQYF. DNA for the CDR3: TGTGCCAGCTCACCTACTAGCACAGATACGCAGTATTTT.

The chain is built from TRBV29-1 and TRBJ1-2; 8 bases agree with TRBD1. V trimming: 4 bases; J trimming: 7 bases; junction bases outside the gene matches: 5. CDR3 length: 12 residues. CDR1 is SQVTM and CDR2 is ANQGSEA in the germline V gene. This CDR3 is CSVVKDRAGYTF. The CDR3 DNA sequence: TGCAGCGTTGTAAAGGACAGGGCTGGCTACACCTTC. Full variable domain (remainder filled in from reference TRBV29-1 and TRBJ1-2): SAVISQKPSRDICQRGTSLTIQCQVDSQVTMMFWYRQQPGQSLTLIATANQGSEATYESGFVIDKFPISRPNLTFSTLTVSNMSPEDSSIYLCSVVKDRAGYTFGSGTRLTVV.

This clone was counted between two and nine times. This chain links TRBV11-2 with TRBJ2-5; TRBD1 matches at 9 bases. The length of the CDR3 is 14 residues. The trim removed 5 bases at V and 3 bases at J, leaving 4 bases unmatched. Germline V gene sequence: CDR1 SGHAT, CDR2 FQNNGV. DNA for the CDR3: TGTGCCAGCAGCGACAGGGGGAGAGAAGAGACCCAGTACTTC. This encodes CASSDRGREETQYF.

The CDR3 nucleotides read TGTGCCAGCTCACCTGGGGAGAATGAAAAACTGTTTTTT. Translated: CASSPGENEKLFF. The rearrangement uses TRBV18 and TRBJ1-4; D remains ambiguous. The CDR3 extends over 13 amino acids. Trimming pared 3 bases from V and 5 bases from J, leaving 7 bases between. CDR1 and CDR2 (germline): KGHSH, LQKENI.

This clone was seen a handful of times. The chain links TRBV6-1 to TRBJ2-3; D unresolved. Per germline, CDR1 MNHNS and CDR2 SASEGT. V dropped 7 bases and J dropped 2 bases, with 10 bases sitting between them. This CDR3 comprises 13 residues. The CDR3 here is CASMFQNTDTQYF. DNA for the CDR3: TGTGCCAGCATGTTCCAGAACACAGATACGCAGTATTTT.

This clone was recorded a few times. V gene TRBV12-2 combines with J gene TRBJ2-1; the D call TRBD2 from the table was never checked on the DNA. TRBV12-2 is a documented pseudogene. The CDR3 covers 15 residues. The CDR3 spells CASRLKSGAHNEQFF. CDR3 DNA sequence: TGTGCAAGTCGCTTAAAAAGCGGGGCCCACAATGAGCAGTTCTTC.

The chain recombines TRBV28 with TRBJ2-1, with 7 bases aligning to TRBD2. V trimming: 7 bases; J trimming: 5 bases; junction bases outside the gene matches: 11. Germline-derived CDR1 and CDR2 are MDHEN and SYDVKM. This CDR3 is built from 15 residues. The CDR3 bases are TGTGCCAGCATTCCCCCCGGGGGGAGCAACAATGAGCAGTTCTTC. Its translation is CASIPPGGSNNEQFF.

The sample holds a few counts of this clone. This CDR3 is CATSREFRNYGYTF. In DNA, the CDR3 is TGTGCCACAAGCCGGGAGTTCCGAAACTATGGCTACACCTTC. The chain recombines TRBV28 with TRBJ1-2; no reliable D call. CDR1 and CDR2 (germline): MDHEN, SYDVKM. CDR3 length: 14 residues. V lost 10 bases and J 2 bases, leaving 17 bases between the germline ends.

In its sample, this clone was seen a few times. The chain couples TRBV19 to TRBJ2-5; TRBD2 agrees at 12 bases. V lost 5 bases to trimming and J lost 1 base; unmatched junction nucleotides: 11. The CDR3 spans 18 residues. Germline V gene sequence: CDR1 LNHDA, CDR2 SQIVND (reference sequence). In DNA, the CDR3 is TGTGCCAGTAGTTCCCACCTACTAGCGGGAGGTCTCCAAGAGACCCAGTACTTC. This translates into CASSSHLLAGGLQETQYF.

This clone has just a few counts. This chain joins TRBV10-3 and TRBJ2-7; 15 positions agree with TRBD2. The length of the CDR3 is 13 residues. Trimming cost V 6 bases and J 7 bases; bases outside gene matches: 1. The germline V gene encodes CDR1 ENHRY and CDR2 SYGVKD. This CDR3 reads CAISGLAGGEQYF. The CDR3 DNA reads TGTGCCATCAGCGGACTAGCGGGAGGGGAGCAGTACTTC.

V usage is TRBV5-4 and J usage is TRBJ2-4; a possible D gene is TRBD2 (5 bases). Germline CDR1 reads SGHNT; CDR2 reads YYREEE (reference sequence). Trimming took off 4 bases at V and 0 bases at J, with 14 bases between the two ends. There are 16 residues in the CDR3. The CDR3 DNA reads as TGTGCCAGCAGCCCCAAGGACGGACTAGCCAAAAACATTCAGTACTTC. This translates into CASSPKDGLAKNIQYF. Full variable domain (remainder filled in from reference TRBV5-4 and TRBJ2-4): ETGVTQSPTHLIKTRGQQVTLRCSSQSGHNTVSWYQQALGQGPQFIFQYYREEENGRGNFPPRFSGLQFPNYSSELNVNALELDDSALYLCASSPKDGLAKNIQYFGAGTRLSVL.

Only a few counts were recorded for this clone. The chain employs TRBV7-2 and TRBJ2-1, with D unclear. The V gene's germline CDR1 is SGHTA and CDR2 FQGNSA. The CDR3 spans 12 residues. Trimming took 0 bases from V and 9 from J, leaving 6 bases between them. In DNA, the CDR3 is TGTGCCAGCAGCTTAGCGCGAGGTGAGCAGTTCTTC. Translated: CASSLARGEQFF.

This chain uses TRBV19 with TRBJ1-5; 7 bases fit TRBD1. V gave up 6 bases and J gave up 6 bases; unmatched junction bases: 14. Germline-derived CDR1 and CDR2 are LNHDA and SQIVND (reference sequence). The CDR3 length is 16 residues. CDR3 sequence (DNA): TGTGCCAGTAGGCTTACACCCACAGGGGTGGTTCAGCCCCAGCATTTT. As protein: CASRLTPTGVVQPQHF.

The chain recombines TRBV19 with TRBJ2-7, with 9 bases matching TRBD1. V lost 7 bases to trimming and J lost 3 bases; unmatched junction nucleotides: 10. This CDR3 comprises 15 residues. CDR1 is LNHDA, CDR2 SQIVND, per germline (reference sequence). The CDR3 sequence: CASTAPGQGDYEQYF. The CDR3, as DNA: TGTGCCAGTACCGCACCGGGACAGGGAGACTACGAGCAGTACTTC. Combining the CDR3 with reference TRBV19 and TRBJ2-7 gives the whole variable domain DGGITQSPKYLFRKEGQNVTLSCEQNLNHDAMYWYRQDPGQGLRLIYYSQIVNDFQKGDIAEGYSVSREKKESFPLTVTSAQKNPTAFYLCASTAPGQGDYEQYFGPGTRLTVT.

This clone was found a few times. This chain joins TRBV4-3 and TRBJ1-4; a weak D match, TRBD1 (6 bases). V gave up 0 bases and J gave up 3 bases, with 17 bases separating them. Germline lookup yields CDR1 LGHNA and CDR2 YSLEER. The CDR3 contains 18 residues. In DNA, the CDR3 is TGCGCCAGCAGCCAAGATCAGCCCAGGGGTGCCGCTAATGAAAAACTGTTTTTT. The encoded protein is CASSQDQPRGAANEKLFF.

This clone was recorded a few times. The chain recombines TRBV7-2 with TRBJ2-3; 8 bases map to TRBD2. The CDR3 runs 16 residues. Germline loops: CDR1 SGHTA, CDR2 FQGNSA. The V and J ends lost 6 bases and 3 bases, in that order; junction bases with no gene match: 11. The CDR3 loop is CASSLLRAGGTDTQYF. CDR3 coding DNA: TGTGCCAGCAGTCTATTGCGTGCGGGGGGAACAGATACGCAGTATTTT.

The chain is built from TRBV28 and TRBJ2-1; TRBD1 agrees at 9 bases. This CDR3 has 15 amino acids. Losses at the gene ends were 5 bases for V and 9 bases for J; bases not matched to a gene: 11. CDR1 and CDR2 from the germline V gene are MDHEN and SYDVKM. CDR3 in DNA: TGTGCCAGCAGTCCTCCGGACAGGGGAGTAAGTGAGCAGTTCTTC. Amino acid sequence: CASSPPDRGVSEQFF.

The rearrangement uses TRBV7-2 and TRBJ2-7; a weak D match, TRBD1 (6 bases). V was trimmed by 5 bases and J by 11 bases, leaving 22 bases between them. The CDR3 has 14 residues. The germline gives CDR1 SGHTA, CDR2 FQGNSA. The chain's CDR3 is CASSPLPDSSRKYF. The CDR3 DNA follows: TGTGCCAGCAGCCCACTCCCGGACAGCTCTCGAAAGTACTTC.

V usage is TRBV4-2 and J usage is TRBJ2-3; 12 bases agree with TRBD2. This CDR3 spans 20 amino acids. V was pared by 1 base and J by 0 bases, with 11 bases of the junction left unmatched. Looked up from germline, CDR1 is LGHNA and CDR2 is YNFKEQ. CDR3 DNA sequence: TGTGCCAGCAGCCAAGGCAGGGGACTAGCGGGTCGCTGGAGCACAGATACGCAGTATTTT. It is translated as CASSQGRGLAGRWSTDTQYF.

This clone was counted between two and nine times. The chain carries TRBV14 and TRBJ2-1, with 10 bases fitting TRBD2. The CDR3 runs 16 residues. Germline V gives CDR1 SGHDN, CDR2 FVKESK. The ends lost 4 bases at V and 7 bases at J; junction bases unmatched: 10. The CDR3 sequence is CASSLLSGRASNEQFF. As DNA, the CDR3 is TGTGCCAGCAGCCTTCTCAGCGGGAGGGCCAGTAATGAGCAGTTCTTC.

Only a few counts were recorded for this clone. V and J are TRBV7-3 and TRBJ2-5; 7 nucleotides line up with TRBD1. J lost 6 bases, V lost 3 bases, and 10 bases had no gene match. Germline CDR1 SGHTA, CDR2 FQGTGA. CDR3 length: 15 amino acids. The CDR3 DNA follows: TGTGCCAGCAGCTTCACCTACGGACAGGAGCAGACCCAGTACTTC. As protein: CASSFTYGQEQTQYF.

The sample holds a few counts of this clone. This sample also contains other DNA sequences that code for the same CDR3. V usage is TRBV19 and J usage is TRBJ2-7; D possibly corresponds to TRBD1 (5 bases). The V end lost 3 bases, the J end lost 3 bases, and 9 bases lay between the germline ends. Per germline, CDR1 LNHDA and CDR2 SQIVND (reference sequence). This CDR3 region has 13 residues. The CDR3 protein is CASSMGRDYEQYF. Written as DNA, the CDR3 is TGTGCCAGTAGTATGGGCAGGGACTACGAGCAGTACTTC.